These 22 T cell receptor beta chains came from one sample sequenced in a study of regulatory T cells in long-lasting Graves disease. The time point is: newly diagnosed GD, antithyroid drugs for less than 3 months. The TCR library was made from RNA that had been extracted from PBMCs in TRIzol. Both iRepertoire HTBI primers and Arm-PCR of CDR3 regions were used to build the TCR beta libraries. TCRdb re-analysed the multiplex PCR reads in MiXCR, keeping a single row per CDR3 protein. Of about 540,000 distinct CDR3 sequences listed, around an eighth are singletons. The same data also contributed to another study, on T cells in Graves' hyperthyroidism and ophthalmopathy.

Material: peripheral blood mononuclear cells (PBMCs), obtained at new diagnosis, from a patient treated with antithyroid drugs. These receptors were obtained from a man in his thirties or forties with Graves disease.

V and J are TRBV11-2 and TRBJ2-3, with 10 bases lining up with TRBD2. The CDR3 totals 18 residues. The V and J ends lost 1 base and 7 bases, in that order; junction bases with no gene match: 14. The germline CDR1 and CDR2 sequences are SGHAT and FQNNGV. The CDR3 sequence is CASSLVKVWTSGDHTQYF. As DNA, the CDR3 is TGTGCCAGCAGCTTAGTTAAGGTGTGGACTAGCGGAGACCATACGCAGTATTTT.

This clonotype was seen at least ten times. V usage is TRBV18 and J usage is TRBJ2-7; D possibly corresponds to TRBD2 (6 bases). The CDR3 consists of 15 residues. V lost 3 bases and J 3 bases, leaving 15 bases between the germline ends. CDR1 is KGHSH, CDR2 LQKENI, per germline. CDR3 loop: CASSPRTIGIYEQYF. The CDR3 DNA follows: TGTGCCAGCTCACCTAGGACTATCGGGATCTACGAGCAGTACTTC.

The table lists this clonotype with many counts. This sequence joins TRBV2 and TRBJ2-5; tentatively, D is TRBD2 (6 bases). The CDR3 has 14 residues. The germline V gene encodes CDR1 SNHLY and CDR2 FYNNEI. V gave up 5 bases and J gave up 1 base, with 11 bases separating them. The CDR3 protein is CASSTPGGQETQYF. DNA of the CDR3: TGTGCCAGCAGTACCCCCGGGGGCCAAGAGACCCAGTACTTC.

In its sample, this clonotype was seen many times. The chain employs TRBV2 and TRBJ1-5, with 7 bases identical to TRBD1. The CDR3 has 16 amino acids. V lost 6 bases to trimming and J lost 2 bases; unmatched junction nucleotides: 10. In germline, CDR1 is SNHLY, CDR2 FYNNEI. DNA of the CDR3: TGTGCCAGCAGGAGGGAGGGGGCGGTTGGCAATCAGCCCCAGCATTTT. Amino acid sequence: CASRREGAVGNQPQHF.

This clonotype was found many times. CDR3 amino acids: CASSYFGQGPGEQYF. Here the CDR3 DNA reads TGTGCCAGCAGTTACTTCGGGCAGGGCCCGGGGGAGCAGTACTTC. The chain carries TRBV6-5 and TRBJ2-7, with D perhaps matching TRBD1 or TRBD2 (5 bases each). V lost 1 base and J lost 7, with 17 bases in between. The CDR3 length is 15 residues. CDR1 and CDR2 (germline): MNHEY, SVGAGI.

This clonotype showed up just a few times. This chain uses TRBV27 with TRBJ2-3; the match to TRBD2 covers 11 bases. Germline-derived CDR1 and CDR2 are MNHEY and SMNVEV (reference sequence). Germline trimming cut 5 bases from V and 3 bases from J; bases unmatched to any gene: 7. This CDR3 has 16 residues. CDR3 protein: CASSPTSGSKTDTQYF. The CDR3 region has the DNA TGTGCCAGCAGTCCCACTAGCGGGAGTAAGACAGATACGCAGTATTTT.

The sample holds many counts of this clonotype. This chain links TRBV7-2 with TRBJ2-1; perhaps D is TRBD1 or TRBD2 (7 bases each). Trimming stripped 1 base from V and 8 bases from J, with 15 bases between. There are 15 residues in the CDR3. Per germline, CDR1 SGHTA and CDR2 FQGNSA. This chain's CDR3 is CASSLVETGRDEQFF. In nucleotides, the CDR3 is TGTGCCAGCAGCTTAGTTGAGACAGGGAGGGATGAGCAGTTCTTC.

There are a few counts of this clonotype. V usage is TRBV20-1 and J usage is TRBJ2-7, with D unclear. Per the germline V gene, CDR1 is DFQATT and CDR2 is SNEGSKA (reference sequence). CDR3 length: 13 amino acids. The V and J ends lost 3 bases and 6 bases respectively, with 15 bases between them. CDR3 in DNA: TGCAGTGCTAGTAGTGCCCGGAGTGGCGAGCAGTACTTC. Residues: CSASSARSGEQYF.

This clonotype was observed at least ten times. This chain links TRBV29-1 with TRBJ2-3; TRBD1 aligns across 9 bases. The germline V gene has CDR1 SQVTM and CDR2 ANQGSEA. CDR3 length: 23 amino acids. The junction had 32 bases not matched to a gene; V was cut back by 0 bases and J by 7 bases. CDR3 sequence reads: CSVEDPRNFLATGGDGGGYTQYF. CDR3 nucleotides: TGCAGCGTTGAAGACCCTCGGAATTTTCTAGCTACAGGGGGCGATGGTGGCGGGTATACGCAGTATTTT.

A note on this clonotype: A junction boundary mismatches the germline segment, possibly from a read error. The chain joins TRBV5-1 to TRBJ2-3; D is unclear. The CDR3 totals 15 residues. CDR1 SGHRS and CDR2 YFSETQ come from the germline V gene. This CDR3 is CASSLGSAFTDTQYF. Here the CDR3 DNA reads TGTGCCAGCAGCTTGGGCTCTGCCTTCACAGATACGCAGTATTTT.

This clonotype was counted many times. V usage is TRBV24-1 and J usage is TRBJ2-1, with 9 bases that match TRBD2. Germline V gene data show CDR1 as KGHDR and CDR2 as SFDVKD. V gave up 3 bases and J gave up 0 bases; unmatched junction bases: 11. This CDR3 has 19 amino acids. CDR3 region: CATSDPRTSAFFSYNEQFF. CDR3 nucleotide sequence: TGTGCCACCAGTGATCCGCGGACTAGCGCCTTCTTCTCCTACAATGAGCAGTTCTTC.

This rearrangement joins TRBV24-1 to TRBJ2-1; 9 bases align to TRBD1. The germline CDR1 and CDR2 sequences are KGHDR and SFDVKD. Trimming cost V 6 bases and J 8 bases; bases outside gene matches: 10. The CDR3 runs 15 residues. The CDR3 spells CATSSPGQGVDEQFF. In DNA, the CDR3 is TGTGCCACCAGTTCCCCGGGACAGGGTGTTGATGAGCAGTTCTTC.

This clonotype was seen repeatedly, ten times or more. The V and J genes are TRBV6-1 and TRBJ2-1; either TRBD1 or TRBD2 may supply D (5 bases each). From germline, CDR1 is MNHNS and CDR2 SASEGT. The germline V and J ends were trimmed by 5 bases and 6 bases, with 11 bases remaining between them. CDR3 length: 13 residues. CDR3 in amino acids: CASSPRGGNEQFF. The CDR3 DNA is TGTGCCAGCAGTCCCCGTGGGGGCAATGAGCAGTTCTTC.

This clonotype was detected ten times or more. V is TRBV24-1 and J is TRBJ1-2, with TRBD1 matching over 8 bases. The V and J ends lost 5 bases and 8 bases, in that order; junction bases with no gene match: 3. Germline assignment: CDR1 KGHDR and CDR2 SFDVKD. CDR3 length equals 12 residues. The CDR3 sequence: CATSAGGYGYTF. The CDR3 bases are TGTGCCACCAGTGCAGGGGGCTACGGCTACACCTTC.

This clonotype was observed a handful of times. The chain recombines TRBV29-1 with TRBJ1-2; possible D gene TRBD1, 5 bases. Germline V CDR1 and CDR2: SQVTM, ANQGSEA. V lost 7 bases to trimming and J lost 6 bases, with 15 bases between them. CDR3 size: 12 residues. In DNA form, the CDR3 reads TGCAGCGACCTTTTGACAGAGGATGGCTACACCTTC. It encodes CSDLLTEDGYTF. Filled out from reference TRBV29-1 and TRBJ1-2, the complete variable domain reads SAVISQKPSRDICQRGTSLTIQCQVDSQVTMMFWYRQQPGQSLTLIATANQGSEATYESGFVIDKFPISRPNLTFSTLTVSNMSPEDSSIYLCSDLLTEDGYTFGSGTRLTVV.

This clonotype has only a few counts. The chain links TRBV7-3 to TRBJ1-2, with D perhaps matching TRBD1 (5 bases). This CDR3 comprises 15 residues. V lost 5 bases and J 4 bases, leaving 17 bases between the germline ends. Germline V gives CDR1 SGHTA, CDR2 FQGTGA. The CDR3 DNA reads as TGTGCCAGCAGCCCCTTGAGAGGGGCGGGCTATGGCTACACCTTC. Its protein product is CASSPLRGAGYGYTF.

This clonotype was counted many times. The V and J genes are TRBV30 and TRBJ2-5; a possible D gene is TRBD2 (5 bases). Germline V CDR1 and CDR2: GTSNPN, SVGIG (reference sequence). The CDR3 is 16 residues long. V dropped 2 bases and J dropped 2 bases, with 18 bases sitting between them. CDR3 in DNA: TGTGCCTGGAGTTATAGGAGGAGCCGTAGTCAAGAGACCCAGTACTTC. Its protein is CAWSYRRSRSQETQYF.

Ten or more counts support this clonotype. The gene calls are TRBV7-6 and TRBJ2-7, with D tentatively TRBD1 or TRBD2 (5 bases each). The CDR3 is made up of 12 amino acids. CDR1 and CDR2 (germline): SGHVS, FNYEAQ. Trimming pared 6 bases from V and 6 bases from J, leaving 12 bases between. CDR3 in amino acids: CASSSPGSEQYF. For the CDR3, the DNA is TGTGCCAGCAGTTCCCCAGGGAGCGAGCAGTACTTC.

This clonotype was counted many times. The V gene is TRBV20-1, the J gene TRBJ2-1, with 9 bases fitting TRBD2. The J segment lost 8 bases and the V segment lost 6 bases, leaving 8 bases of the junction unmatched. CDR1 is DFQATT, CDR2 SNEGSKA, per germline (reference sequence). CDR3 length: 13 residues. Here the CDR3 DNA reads TGCAGTGCGACGGGACTAGCTGGCTATGAGCAGTTCTTC. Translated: CSATGLAGYEQFF.

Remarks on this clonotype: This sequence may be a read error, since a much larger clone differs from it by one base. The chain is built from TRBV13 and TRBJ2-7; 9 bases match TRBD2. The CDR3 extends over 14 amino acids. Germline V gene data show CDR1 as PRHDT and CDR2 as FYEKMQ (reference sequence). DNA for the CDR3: TGTGCCGGCAGCTTACCCAGCGGGGGGTTCGAGCAGTACTTC. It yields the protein CAGSLPSGGFEQYF.

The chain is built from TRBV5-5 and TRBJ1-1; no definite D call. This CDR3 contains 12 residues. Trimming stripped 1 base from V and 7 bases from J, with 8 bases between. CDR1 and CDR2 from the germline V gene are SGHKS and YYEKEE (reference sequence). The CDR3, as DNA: TGTGCCAGCAGCTTGTTGGGGAGTGAAGCTTTCTTT. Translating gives CASSLLGSEAFF.

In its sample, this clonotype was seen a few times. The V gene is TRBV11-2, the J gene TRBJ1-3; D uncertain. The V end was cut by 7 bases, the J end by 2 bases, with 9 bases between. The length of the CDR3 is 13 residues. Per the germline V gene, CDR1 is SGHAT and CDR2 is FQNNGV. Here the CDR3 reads CASTPTAGNTIYF. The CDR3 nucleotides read TGTGCCAGCACTCCTACCGCTGGAAACACCATATATTTT.